The T cell receptor (beta chain) described here comes from a study of blood T cell repertoires in COVID-19. The data were produced by immunoSEQ multiplex PCR, yet TCRdb's version contains in-frame clones alone and is incomplete. The sample records a few hundred thousand clones, around nine tenths being singletons. Germline CDR1 WSHSY, CDR2 SAAADI. The CDR3 loop spans 18 amino acids. After removal of 4 bases from V and 0 bases from J, the junction contained 10 bases not matched to a gene. The sequencing input was PBMCs or T cells enriched from blood (not recorded which). This clonotype was obtained from a woman aged 55-69 years who had recovered from COVID-19. The chain employs TRBV10-2 and TRBJ2-4, with 9 bases aligning to TRBD2. The CDR3 reads CASSAPPGGRGAKNIQYF. The CDR3 coding sequence is TGCGCCAGCAGTGCCCCCCCCGGCGGGAGGGGAGCCAAAAACATTCAGTACTTC.